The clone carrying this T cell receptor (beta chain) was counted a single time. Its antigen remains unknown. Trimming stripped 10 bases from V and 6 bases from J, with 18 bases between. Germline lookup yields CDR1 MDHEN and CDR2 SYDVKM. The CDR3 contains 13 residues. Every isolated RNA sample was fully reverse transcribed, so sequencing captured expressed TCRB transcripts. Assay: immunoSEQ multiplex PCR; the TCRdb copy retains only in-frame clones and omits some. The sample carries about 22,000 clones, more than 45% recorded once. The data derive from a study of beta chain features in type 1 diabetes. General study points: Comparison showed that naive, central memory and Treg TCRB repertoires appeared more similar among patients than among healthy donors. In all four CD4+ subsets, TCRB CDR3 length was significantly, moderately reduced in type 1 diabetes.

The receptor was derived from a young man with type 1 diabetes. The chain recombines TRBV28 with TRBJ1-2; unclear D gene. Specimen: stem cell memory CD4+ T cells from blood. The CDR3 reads CATPDGNFDGYTF. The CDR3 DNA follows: TGTGCCACCCCGGACGGGAATTTCGATGGCTACACCTTC.